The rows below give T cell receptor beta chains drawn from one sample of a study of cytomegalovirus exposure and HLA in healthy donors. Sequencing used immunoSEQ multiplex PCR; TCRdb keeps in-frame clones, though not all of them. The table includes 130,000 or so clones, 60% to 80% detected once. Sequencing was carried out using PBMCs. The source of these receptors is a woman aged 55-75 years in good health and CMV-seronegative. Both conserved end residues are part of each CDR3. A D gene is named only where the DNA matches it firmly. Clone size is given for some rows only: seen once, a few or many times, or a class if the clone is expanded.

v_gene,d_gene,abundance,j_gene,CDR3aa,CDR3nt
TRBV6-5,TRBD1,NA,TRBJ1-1,CASLGGTEINTEAFF,TGTGCCAGCCTGGGTGGGACAGAGATAAACACTGAAGCTTTCTTT
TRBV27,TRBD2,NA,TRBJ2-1,CASCGLAGDNEQFF,TGTGCCAGCTGTGGACTAGCGGGAGATAATGAGCAGTTCTTC
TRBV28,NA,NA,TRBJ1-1,CASCQGMNTEAFF,TGTGCCAGCTGTCAGGGAATGAACACTGAAGCTTTCTTT
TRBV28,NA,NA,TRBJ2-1,CASRPTGAPSYNEQFF,TGTGCCAGCAGGCCCACAGGCGCCCCCTCCTACAATGAGCAGTTCTTC
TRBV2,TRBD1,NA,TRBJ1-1,CASLRAQGARTEAFF,TGTGCCAGCCTCCGAGCCCAGGGGGCTCGGACTGAAGCTTTCTTT
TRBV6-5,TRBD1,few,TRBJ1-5,CASSYRQGRNQPQHF,TGTGCCAGCAGTTACCGACAGGGGCGGAATCAGCCCCAGCATTTT
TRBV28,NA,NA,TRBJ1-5,CASSQNNQPQHF,TGTGCCAGCAGCCAAAACAATCAGCCCCAGCATTTT
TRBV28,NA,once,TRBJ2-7,CASTTLPYEQYF,TGTGCCAGCACTACCTTGCCCTACGAGCAGTACTTC
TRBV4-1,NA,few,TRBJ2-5,CASSQAFRGRGTQYF,TGCGCCAGCAGCCAAGCGTTCAGGGGACGGGGGACCCAGTACTTC
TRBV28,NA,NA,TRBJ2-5,CASSLASQETQYF,TGTGCCAGCAGTTTGGCCTCCCAGGAGACCCAGTACTTC
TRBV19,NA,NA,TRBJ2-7,CASSPALGEFYEQYF,TGTGCCAGTAGTCCTGCACTGGGAGAATTTTACGAGCAGTACTTC
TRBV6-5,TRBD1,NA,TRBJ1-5,CASRPWTGDQPQHF,TGTGCCAGCAGACCATGGACAGGGGATCAGCCCCAGCATTTT
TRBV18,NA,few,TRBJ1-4,CASSLLNEKLFF,TGTGCCAGCTCACTACTTAATGAAAAACTGTTTTTT
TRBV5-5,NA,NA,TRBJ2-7,CASSFKGAGEQYF,TGTGCCAGCAGCTTTAAGGGGGCGGGGGAGCAGTACTTC
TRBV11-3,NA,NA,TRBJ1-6,CASSSDSDNSPLHF,TGTGCCAGCAGCTCCGACAGCGATAATTCACCCCTCCACTTT
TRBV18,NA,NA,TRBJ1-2,CASSPRQDGTYTF,TGTGCCAGCTCACCGCGACAGGATGGAACCTACACCTTC
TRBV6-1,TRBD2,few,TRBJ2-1,CASYSGSRGNEQFF,TGTGCCAGTTATAGCGGGAGCAGGGGCAATGAGCAGTTCTTC
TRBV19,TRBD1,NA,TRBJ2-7,CASSVTGSSYEQYF,TGTGCCAGTAGCGTGACAGGGAGCTCCTACGAGCAGTACTTC
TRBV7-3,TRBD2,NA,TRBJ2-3,CASSEALLAPEGDTQYF,TGTGCCAGCAGCGAAGCCCTACTAGCGCCGGAGGGGGATACGCAGTATTTT
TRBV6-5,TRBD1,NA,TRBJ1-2,CATGTGGQYYGYTF,TGTGCCACCGGGACAGGGGGCCAATACTATGGCTACACCTTC
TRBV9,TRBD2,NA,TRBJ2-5,CASSPGGTSGRFQETQYF,TGTGCCAGCAGCCCAGGGGGGACTAGCGGGAGGTTCCAAGAGACCCAGTACTTC
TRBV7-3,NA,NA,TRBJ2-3,CASSLGVRDTDTQYF,TGTGCCAGCAGCTTAGGGGTACGGGACACAGATACGCAGTATTTT
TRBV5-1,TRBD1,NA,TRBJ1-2,CASSSGQGAQGYTF,TGCGCCAGCAGTTCTGGACAGGGGGCGCAGGGCTACACCTTC
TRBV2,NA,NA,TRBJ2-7,CASSGTGRVYEQYF,TGTGCCAGCAGTGGGACAGGGAGGGTCTACGAGCAGTACTTC
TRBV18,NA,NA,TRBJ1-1,CASSQDGGRTEAFF,TGTGCCAGCTCACAGGACGGGGGAAGGACTGAAGCTTTCTTT
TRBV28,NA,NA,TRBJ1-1,CASSLGGRTEAFF,TGTGCCAGCAGTTTGGGGGGTCGCACTGAAGCTTTCTTT
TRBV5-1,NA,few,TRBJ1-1,CASSLTPGPTEAFF,TGCGCCAGCAGCTTGACCCCAGGGCCCACTGAAGCTTTCTTT
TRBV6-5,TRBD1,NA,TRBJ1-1,CASSGTGKNTEAFF,TGTGCCAGCAGTGGGACAGGGAAGAACACTGAAGCTTTCTTT
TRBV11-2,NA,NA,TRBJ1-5,CASSLIPGSQPQHF,TGTGCCAGCAGCTTAATTCCCGGGTCCCAGCCCCAGCATTTT
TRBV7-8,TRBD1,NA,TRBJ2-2,CASTGTGRTGELFF,TGTGCCAGCACCGGGACAGGGCGGACCGGGGAGCTGTTTTTT
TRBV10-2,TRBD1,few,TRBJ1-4,CASRQGFINEKLFF,TGCGCCAGCAGACAGGGGTTTATTAATGAAAAACTGTTTTTT
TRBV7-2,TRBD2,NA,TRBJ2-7,CASSLGGLAGVYEQYF,TGTGCCAGCAGCTTAGGGGGACTAGCGGGGGTCTACGAGCAGTACTTC
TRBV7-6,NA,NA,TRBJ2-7,CASSPTGYYEQYF,TGTGCCAGCAGCCCAACAGGGTACTACGAGCAGTACTTC
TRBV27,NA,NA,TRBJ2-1,CASSLAGEYNEQFF,TGTGCCAGCAGTTTAGCAGGGGAATACAATGAGCAGTTCTTC
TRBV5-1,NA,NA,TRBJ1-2,CASSPGTALYGYTF,TGCGCCAGCAGCCCAGGTACGGCCCTCTATGGCTACACCTTC
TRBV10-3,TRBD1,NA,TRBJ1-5,CAISGSGQPNQPQHF,TGTGCCATCAGTGGGTCGGGACAGCCAAATCAGCCCCAGCATTTT
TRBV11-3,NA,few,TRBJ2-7,CASSLGSEAEQYF,TGTGCCAGCAGCTTAGGTAGCGAGGCTGAGCAGTACTTC
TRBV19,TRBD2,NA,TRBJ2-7,CASSIGQLAGVEKQYF,TGTGCCAGTAGTATTGGCCAACTAGCGGGCGTGGAGAAGCAGTACTTC
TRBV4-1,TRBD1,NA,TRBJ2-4,CASSQPLDRGNIQYF,TGCGCCAGCAGCCAACCTCTGGACAGGGGAAACATTCAGTACTTC
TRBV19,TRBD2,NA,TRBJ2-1,CASSPLAGVFNEQFF,TGTGCCAGTAGTCCTTTAGCGGGAGTCTTCAATGAGCAGTTCTTC
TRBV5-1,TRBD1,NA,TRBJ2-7,CASRPGQAMSHEQYF,TGCGCCAGCAGGCCCGGACAGGCCATGTCGCACGAGCAGTACTTC
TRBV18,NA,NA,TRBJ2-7,CASSPTGSSYEQYF,TGTGCCAGCTCACCGACGGGAAGCTCCTACGAGCAGTACTTC
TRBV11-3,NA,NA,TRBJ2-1,CASSHGVLSGGNEQFF,TGTGCCAGCAGCCATGGGGTTCTAAGCGGAGGCAATGAGCAGTTCTTC
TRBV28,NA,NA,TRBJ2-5,CASSFHTSGKETQYF,TGTGCCAGCAGTTTTCATACCTCAGGGAAAGAGACCCAGTACTTC
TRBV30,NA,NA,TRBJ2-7,CAWSSAYEQYF,TGTGCCTGGTCTTCTGCCTACGAGCAGTACTTC
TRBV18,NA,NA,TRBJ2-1,CASSQEDEQFF,TGTGCCAGCTCACAGGAGGATGAGCAGTTCTTC
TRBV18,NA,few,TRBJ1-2,CASSPGTELPYGYTF,TGTGCCAGCTCACCAGGCACAGAGCTTCCTTATGGCTACACCTTC
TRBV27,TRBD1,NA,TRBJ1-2,CASSGRTGGGYTF,TGTGCCAGCAGTGGAAGGACAGGGGGCGGCTACACCTTC
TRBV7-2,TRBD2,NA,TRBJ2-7,CASSSHKTRESTTYEQYF,TGTGCCAGCAGCTCCCACAAAACGCGGGAGTCTACCACCTACGAGCAGTACTTC
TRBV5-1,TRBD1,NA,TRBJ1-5,CASSLDRGKGNQPQHF,TGCGCCAGCAGCTTGGACAGGGGGAAAGGCAATCAGCCCCAGCATTTT
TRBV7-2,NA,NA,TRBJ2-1,CASSLEGAHREQFF,TGTGCCAGCAGCTTAGAAGGGGCTCACAGGGAGCAGTTCTTC